The clone carrying this TCR beta chain was seen at least ten times. Antigen: not known. This specimen comes from a study of T cells in Graves' hyperthyroidism and ophthalmopathy. General study points: Most clonotypes expanded in the thyroid (above 0.001) were also present in blood. Separation of ophthalmopathy from stable hyperthyroidism was achieved by a 13 V-J model. Ophthalmopathy was predicted by the model a median of roughly 6.6 months ahead of onset.

TCR beta CDR3 sequences were amplified from RNA transcripts. In the first-round RT-PCR of the TCR CDR3, the HTBI primer set was used. Each CDR3 protein gets one entry after TCRdb re-called the multiplex PCR reads with MiXCR. The sample holds roughly 500,000 distinct CDR3 sequences; 46% are singletons and the top ten take 15% to 20%. The diagnostic basis comprised clinical symptoms, serum thyroxine and TRAb, thyroid ultrasound and orbital computed tomography. The specimen was peripheral blood or thyroid tissue (not recorded which). This TCR derives from an adult woman with Graves' disease, either hyperthyroidism or ophthalmopathy (not recorded which).

CDR3 DNA sequence: TGTGCCAGCAGCCCATGGGACCTCGCAGGGGTAGAGACCCAGTACTTC. Translating it yields CASSPWDLAGVETQYF. The gene calls are TRBV7-9 and TRBJ2-5, with a weak D call TRBD1 (6 bases). Germline loops: CDR1 SEHNR, CDR2 FQNEAQ (reference sequence). Trimming shortened V by 5 bases and J by 4 bases, and 20 bases separated the two germline ends. The CDR3 runs to 16 residues.